A selection of T cell receptor beta chains follows, all from one sample in a study of cytomegalovirus exposure and HLA in healthy donors. Data came from immunoSEQ multiplex PCR; TCRdb stores just in-frame clones and leaves some out. Counted here are 150,000 to 200,000 clones, over 70% occurring once; the ten biggest clones make up about 2.9%. The sample was PBMCs. The receptors were sampled from a female donor in good health and CMV-seronegative. The CDR3 runs from the conserved cysteine through the conserved F or W. D genes are given only for firm matches. Not every row has a clone size; where given, it reads once, few, many or a size class.

>TRBV5-4|TRBD2|TRBJ2-1|.
CASSLTASGGPNNEQFF
TGTGCCAGCAGCTTGACGGCTAGCGGGGGGCCTAACAATGAGCAGTTCTTC
>TRBV19|TRBD1|TRBJ1-2|.
CASSVGQGDGGYTF
TGTGCCAGTAGTGTTGGACAGGGGGATGGAGGCTACACCTTC
>TRBV28|.|TRBJ2-3|.
CASLSGTDTQYF
TGTGCCAGCTTAAGCGGCACAGATACGCAGTATTTT
>TRBV23-1|.|TRBJ1-3|.
CASSQSKGLGGNTIYF
TGCGCCAGCAGTCAGTCCAAGGGGCTAGGTGGAAACACCATATATTTT
>TRBV7-3|TRBD2|TRBJ2-2|once
CASSLSVSGGATGELFF
TGTGCCAGCAGCTTATCGGTTAGCGGGGGGGCCACCGGGGAGCTGTTTTTT
>TRBV18|.|TRBJ2-3|.
CASSPNSSGDTQYF
TGTGCCAGCTCACCAAACAGTTCGGGGGATACGCAGTATTTT
>TRBV25-1|.|TRBJ2-4|.
CASSDRTGNGKNIQYF
TGTGCCAGCAGTGACAGGACGGGAAATGGCAAAAACATTCAGTACTTC
>TRBV28|TRBD2|TRBJ2-7|.
CASSLTSGRYEQYF
TGTGCCAGCAGCTTAACTAGCGGGAGATACGAGCAGTACTTC
>TRBV6-6|.|TRBJ2-2|once
CASSYGSSSRAGELFF
TGTGCCAGCAGTTACGGTTCCTCATCCCGAGCCGGGGAGCTGTTTTTT
>TRBV7-3|.|TRBJ2-5|.
CASSLFGRETQYF
TGTGCCAGCAGCTTATTTGGGAGGGAGACCCAGTACTTC
>TRBV6-4|.|TRBJ2-7|.
CASSESWANHYEQYF
TGTGCCAGCAGTGAAAGTTGGGCTAACCACTACGAGCAGTACTTC
>TRBV5-8|.|TRBJ2-5|.
CASSLVGGETQYF
TGTGCCAGCAGCTTGGTGGGCGGGGAGACCCAGTACTTC
>TRBV15|.|TRBJ1-1|.
CATSRDRVGRVSEAFF
TGTGCCACCAGCAGAGATCGGGTAGGCAGGGTTTCTGAAGCTTTCTTT
>TRBV9|TRBD2|TRBJ2-2|.
CASSVLAGGGTGELFF
TGTGCCAGCAGCGTCCTAGCGGGGGGCGGAACCGGGGAGCTGTTTTTT
>TRBV27|TRBD1|TRBJ1-5|.
CASSRTGNQPQHF
TGTGCCAGCAGTCGGACAGGGAATCAGCCCCAGCATTTT
>TRBV14|.|TRBJ2-7|.
CASSQGWGDEQYF
TGTGCCAGCAGCCAAGGCTGGGGCGACGAGCAGTACTTC
>TRBV6-4|TRBD2|TRBJ2-1|.
CASSVGLASYNEQFF
TGTGCCAGCAGCGTGGGACTAGCGTCTTACAATGAGCAGTTCTTC
>TRBV2|.|TRBJ2-5|.
CASRSGGETQYF
TGTGCCAGCAGGTCGGGTGGAGAGACCCAGTACTTC
>TRBV11-1|.|TRBJ2-7|.
CASSLVVAPYEQYF
TGTGCCAGCAGCTTAGTAGTTGCGCCCTACGAGCAGTACTTC
>TRBV10-1|.|TRBJ2-5|.
CASEDRGETQYF
TGCGCCAGCGAAGACCGCGGGGAGACCCAGTACTTC
>TRBV7-8|.|TRBJ2-4|.
CASSQPPGKNIQYF
TGTGCCAGCAGCCAACCCCCCGGCAAAAACATTCAGTACTTC
>TRBV6-1|TRBD2|TRBJ2-4|medium-sized
CASSETAGGVNIQYF
TGTGCCAGCAGTGAAACGGCGGGAGGAGTGAACATTCAGTACTTC
>TRBV27|.|TRBJ1-2|.
CASSPKGYYGYTF
TGTGCCAGCAGCCCAAAGGGGTACTATGGCTACACCTTC
>TRBV30|.|TRBJ2-7|.
CAWTVSYEQYF
TGTGCCTGGACGGTCTCCTACGAGCAGTACTTC
>TRBV9|.|TRBJ2-2|.
CASSVDLLRGELFF
TGTGCCAGCAGCGTAGACTTATTGCGGGGGGAGCTGTTTTTT
>TRBV2|TRBD1|TRBJ1-1|once
CASTSTGGFPEAFF
TGTGCCAGCACCTCGACAGGGGGGTTCCCTGAAGCTTTCTTT
>TRBV7-6|.|TRBJ1-1|.
CASSPQEGGLNTEALF
TGTGCCAGCAGCCCTCAAGAAGGGGGTTTGAACACTGAAGCTCTCTTT